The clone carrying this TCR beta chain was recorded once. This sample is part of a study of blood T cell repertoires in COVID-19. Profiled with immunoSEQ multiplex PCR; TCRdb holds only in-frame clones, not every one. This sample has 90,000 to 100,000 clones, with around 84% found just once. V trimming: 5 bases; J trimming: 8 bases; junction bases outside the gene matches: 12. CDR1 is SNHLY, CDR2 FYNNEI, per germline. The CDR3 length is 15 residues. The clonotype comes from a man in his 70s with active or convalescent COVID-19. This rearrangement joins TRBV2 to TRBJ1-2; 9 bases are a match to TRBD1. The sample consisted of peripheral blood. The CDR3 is CASSKGQGVVGGYTF. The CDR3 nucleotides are TGTGCCAGCAGTAAGGGACAGGGCGTCGTCGGGGGCTACACCTTC.